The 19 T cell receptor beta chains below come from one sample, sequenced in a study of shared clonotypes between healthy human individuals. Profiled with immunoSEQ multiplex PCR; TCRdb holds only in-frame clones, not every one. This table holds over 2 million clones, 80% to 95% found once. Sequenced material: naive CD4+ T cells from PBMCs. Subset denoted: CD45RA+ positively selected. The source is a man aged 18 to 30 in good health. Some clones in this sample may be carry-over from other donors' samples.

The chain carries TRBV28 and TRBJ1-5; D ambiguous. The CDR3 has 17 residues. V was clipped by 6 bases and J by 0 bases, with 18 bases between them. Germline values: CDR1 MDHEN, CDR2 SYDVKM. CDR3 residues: CASRSVVGRYSNQPQHF. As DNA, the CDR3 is TGTGCCAGCAGGTCTGTCGTGGGAAGGTATAGCAATCAGCCCCAGCATTTT.

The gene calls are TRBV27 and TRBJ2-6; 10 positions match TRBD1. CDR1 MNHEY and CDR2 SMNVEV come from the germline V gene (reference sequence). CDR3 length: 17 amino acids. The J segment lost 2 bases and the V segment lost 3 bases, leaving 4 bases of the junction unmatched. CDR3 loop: CASSLPGQGAGANVLTF. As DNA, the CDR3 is TGTGCCAGCAGTTTGCCCGGACAGGGGGCTGGGGCCAACGTCCTGACTTTC.

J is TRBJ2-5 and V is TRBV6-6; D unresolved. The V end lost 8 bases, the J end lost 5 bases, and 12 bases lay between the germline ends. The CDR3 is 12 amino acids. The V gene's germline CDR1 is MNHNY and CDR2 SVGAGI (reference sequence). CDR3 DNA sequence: TGTGCCAGCGGAACGTCGGCGGAGACCCAGTACTTC. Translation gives CASGTSAETQYF.

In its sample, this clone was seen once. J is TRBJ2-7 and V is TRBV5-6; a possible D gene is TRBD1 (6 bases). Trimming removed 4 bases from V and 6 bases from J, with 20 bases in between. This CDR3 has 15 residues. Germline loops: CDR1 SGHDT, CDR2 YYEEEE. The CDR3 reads CASSLIPVRGGEQYF. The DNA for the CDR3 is TGTGCCAGCAGCCTCATTCCAGTCAGGGGTGGCGAGCAGTACTTC.

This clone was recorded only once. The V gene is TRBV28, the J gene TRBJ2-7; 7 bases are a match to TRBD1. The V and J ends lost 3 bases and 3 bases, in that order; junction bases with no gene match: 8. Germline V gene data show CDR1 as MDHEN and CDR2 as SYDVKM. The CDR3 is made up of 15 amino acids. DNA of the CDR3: TGTGCCAGCAGTTTCTCTCGGGACAGATTCTACGAGCAGTACTTC. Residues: CASSFSRDRFYEQYF.

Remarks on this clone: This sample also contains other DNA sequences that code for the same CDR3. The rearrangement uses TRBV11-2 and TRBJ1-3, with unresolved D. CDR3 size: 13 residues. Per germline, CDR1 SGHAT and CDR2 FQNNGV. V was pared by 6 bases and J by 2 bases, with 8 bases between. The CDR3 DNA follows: TGTGCCAGCAGTTTCGGTGCTGGAAACACCATATATTTT. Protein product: CASSFGAGNTIYF. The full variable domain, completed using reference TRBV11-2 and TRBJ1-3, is EAGVAQSPRYKIIEKRQSVAFWCNPISGHATLYWYQQILGQGPKLLIQFQNNGVVDDSQLPKDRFSAERLKGVDSTLKIQPAKLEDSAVYLCASSFGAGNTIYFGEGSWLTVV.

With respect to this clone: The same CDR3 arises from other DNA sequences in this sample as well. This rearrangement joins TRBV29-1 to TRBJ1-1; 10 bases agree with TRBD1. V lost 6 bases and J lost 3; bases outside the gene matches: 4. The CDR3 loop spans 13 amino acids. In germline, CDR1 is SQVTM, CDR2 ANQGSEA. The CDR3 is CSVGDRGDTEAFF. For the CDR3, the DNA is TGCAGCGTCGGGGACAGGGGAGACACTGAAGCTTTCTTT.

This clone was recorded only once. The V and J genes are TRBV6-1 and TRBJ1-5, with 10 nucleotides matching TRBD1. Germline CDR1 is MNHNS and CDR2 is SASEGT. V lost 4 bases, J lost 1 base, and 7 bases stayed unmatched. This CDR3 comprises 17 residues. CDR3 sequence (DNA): TGTGCCAGCAGTGGACGACAGGGGGCTCGAAGCAATCAGCCCCAGCATTTT. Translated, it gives CASSGRQGARSNQPQHF.

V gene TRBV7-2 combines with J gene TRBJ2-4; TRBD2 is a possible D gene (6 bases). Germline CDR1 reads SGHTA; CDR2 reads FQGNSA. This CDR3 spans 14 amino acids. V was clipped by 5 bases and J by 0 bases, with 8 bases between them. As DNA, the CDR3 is TGTGCCAGCAGCCAGGGACTAGCCAAAAACATTCAGTACTTC. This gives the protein CASSQGLAKNIQYF.

CDR3 sequence (DNA): TGTGCCAGCAGCTTGGTTCGGGCCATGAACACTGAAGCTTTCTTT. Translating gives CASSLVRAMNTEAFF. V is TRBV5-5 and J is TRBJ1-1; unclear D gene. V lost 0 bases and J lost 0, with 9 bases in between. Germline loops: CDR1 SGHKS, CDR2 YYEKEE (reference sequence). This CDR3 spans 15 amino acids. The whole variable domain, filled in from reference TRBV5-5 and TRBJ1-1, reads DAGVTQSPTHLIKTRGQQVTLRCSPISGHKSVSWYQQVLGQGPQFIFQYYEKEERGRGNFPDRFSARQFPNYSSELNVNALLLGDSALYLCASSLVRAMNTEAFFGQGTRLTVV.

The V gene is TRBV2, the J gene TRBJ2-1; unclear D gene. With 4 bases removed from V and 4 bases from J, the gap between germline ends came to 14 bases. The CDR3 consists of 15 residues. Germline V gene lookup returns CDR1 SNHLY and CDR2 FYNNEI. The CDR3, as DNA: TGTGCCAGCAGTGTGTCGTGGGTACTGTACAATGAGCAGTTCTTC. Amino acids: CASSVSWVLYNEQFF.

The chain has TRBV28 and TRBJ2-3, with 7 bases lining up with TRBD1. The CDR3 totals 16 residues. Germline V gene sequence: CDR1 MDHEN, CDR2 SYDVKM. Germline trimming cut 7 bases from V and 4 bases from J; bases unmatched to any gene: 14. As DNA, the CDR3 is TGTGCCAGCACTACGATCGAGACAGGGTTCGCAGATACGCAGTATTTT. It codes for CASTTIETGFADTQYF.

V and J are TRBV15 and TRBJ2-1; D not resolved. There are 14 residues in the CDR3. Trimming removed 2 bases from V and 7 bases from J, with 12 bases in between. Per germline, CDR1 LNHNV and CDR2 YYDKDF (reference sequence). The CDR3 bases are TGTGCCACCAGCAGACGGGCCACGGTGAATGAGCAGTTCTTC. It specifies CATSRRATVNEQFF.

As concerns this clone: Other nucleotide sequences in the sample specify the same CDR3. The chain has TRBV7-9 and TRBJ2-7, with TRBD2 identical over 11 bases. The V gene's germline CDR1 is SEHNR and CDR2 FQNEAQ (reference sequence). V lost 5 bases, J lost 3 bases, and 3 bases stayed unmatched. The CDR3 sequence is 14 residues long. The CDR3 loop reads CASSPGTSGYEQYF. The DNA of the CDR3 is TGTGCCAGCAGCCCCGGGACTAGCGGCTACGAGCAGTACTTC.

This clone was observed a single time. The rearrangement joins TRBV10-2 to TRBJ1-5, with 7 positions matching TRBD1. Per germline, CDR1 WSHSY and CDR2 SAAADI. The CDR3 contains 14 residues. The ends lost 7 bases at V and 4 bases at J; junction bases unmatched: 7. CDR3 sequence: CASTDRDRNQPQHF. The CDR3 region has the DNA TGCGCCAGCACAGACAGGGACCGTAATCAGCCCCAGCATTTT.

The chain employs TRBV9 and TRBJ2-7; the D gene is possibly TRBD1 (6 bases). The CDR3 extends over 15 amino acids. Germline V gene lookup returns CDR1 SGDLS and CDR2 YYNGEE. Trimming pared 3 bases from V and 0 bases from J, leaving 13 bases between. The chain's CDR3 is CASSAGQKSSYEQYF. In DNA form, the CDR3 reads TGTGCCAGCAGCGCAGGACAGAAGAGCTCCTACGAGCAGTACTTC.

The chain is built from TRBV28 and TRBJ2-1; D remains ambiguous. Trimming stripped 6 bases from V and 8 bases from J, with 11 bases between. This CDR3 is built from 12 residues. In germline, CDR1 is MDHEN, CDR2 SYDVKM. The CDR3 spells CASRLDGDEQFF. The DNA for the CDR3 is TGTGCCAGCAGACTGGACGGCGATGAGCAGTTCTTC.

The CDR3 DNA is TGCGCCAGCAGGACGGGGGCGGGAACTGAAGCTTTCTTT. Protein product: CASRTGAGTEAFF. The chain couples TRBV10-2 to TRBJ1-1; D is perhaps TRBD1 (6 bases). Trimming removed 6 bases at V and 5 bases at J, with 13 bases between. This CDR3 contains 13 residues. CDR1 is WSHSY, CDR2 SAAADI, per germline.

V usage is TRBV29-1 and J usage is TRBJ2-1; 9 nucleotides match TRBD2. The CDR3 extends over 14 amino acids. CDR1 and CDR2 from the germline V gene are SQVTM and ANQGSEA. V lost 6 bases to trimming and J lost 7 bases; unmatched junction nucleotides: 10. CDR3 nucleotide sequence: TGCAGCGTGGCCCTAGCGGGGATTAGTAATGAGCAGTTCTTC. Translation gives CSVALAGISNEQFF.